What follows describes a single TCR beta chain. Its antigen is currently not known. No much larger clonotype is one base removed from it; base qualities were not supplied. The source of the sample is a study of blood T cell repertoires in COVID-19 (dated by TCRdb to between 2020 and 2021). In the study overall: The collaborator samples originated in the United States, Italy and Spain and spanned the acute and convalescent phases of COVID-19. The material from the prospective study consisted of cDNA or gDNA derived from T cells, B-cell-depleted T cells, or PBMCs. Subjects who had been exposed to COVID-19, were actively infected with it, or had recovered from it provided the deeply sampled blood TCRbeta repertoires that made up the dataset. The repertoires were released in a freely available public database meant as a resource for research on the immune response to SARS-CoV-2. A de-identified subject ID, COVID-19 status, age in years and sex were almost always included in the sample metadata. Where HLA class I and class II types were available, the types were taken from metadata supplied by the sample provider, not from assay-based typing. The samples were drawn from two sources: the first 160 participants of the ongoing ImmuneRACE study, and 1,200 or so subjects contributed by 6 global collaborators.

Enrolling through a virtual design, the prospective study's participants ranged in age from about 18 to 100 years and lived across about two dozen United States geographic areas. In the prospective study, participants were assigned to cohorts based on the clinical history participants reported in a screening survey and a study questionnaire. Recovered participants in ImmuneRACE Cohort 3 were defined as having two consecutive negative NP/OP PCR tests, clearance from a healthcare professional, or resolution of symptoms. Each participant in the prospective study had whole blood, serum and a nasopharyngeal or oropharyngeal swab collected by mobile phlebotomists. Over a roughly two-month period, participants in the prospective study had the option of providing additional blood draws and questionnaires. Blood samples from the prospective study were shipped frozen or at room temperature prior to DNA extraction.

From V the trimming removes 0 bases and from J it removes 6 bases, while the gene matches leave 2 bases of the junction unaccounted for. The cysteine opens and the phenylalanine closes a CDR3 of 15 amino acids. Left in the record is the CDR3 DNA by itself, 45 bases read in frame from the first base. From the germline V gene, CDR1 is ENHRY and CDR2 is SYGVKD. The immunoSEQ Assay, a bias-controlled multiplex PCR, was used to amplify TCRbeta CDR3 regions from genomic DNA. In the paper's pipeline: The number of nucleated cells in each sample was estimated from the amplification of reference gene primers within the assay. To quantify the absolute abundance of each unique TCRbeta CDR3 rearrangement, sequence reads were collapsed and filtered. For each sample, productive Simpson clonality was calculated as the square root of Simpson's diversity index across productive rearrangements. TCRdb carries this immuneACCESS record with in-frame sequences only. Its versions omit some clonotypes, under half of them owing to an unresolved V gene in the studies checked, with the rest unexplained. The V and J calls and the clone size are those of that table, but D and trimming were determined from the DNA. The sample table shows about 320,000 clones, and roughly nine tenths are seen once. The ten largest account for about 6% of the sample.

General findings and caveats noted by the study authors: Clinical and demographic metadata were provided uncurated, with the amount varying by source and participant.

The chain couples TRBV10-3 to TRBJ2-3, with TRBD2 matching 11 junction bases. The sample was PBMCs or T cells enriched from blood (not recorded which). The sequence was obtained from a woman aged 30 to 39 who had recovered from COVID-19. The DNA sequence reads TGTGCCATCAGTGAGTCGACTAGCGGGGAGGATACGCAGTATTTT. Translated, this gives CAISESTSGEDTQYF.